This T cell receptor beta chain originates from a study of blood T cell repertoires in COVID-19 (TCRdb year 2020). Broadly, across the study: Collaborator samples came from the United States, Italy and Spain and covered acute and convalescent phases of COVID-19. The prospective study material was composed of cDNA or gDNA derived from T cells, B-cell-depleted T cells, or PBMCs. The dataset comprised deeply sampled blood TCRbeta repertoires from subjects exposed to, actively infected with, or recovered from COVID-19. The repertoires were made available in a free public database intended to serve as a resource for research on the immune response to SARS-CoV-2. The samples were drawn from the first 160 participants of the ongoing ImmuneRACE study and from over 950 subjects provided by 6 global collaborators. Sample metadata almost always included a de-identified subject ID, COVID-19 status, age in years and sex. Where HLA class I and class II types were available, the types were taken from metadata supplied by the sample provider, not from assay-based typing. Paper-wide results and their limitations: How much clinical and demographic metadata was included differed by source and by participant, and the metadata was provided uncurated.

Participants in the prospective study were enrolled through a virtual design, were aged roughly 18 to 100 years, and lived in 24 United States geographic areas. Cohort assignment in the prospective study relied on participant-reported clinical history from a screening survey and a study questionnaire. Recovered participants in ImmuneRACE Cohort 3 were defined as having two consecutive negative NP/OP PCR tests, clearance from a healthcare professional, or resolution of symptoms. In the prospective study, whole blood, serum and a nasopharyngeal or oropharyngeal swab were collected from each participant by mobile phlebotomists. Over an approximately 2-month period, participants in the prospective study had the option of providing additional blood draws and questionnaires. Before DNA extraction, prospective study blood samples were shipped either frozen or at room temperature. As regards this clone: No antigen is known for it. Nothing much larger sits one base from this clone, and base qualities are not available.

The CDR3 sequence holds 16 residues, the cysteine and phenylalanine included. Only the CDR3 DNA is retained, 48 bases long and in frame from the first base. Trimming removed 4 bases from V and 4 bases from J; the gene matches leave 7 bases unexplained. CDR1 and CDR2 are drawn from the germline V gene: SGHRS, YFSETQ. The immunoSEQ Assay, a bias-controlled multiplex PCR, was used to amplify TCRbeta CDR3 regions from genomic DNA. The study's own analysis went as follows. Nucleated cell counts per sample were estimated from amplification of reference gene primers within the assay. To quantify the absolute abundance of each unique TCRbeta CDR3 rearrangement, sequence reads were collapsed and filtered. Productive Simpson clonality was computed per sample as the square root of Simpson's diversity index over productive rearrangements. Entries here come from immuneACCESS through TCRdb and include only in-frame sequences with V and J called. Some clones fail to appear in such tables; in the studies checked, an unresolved V gene covers under half of the shortfall, and the cause of the remainder is unknown. V and J calls and clone size are copied from that table; D and trimming were computed from the DNA. This sample is represented by over 150,000 clones; over 70% of them were singletons. The ten largest clones add up to approximately 3.6% of the sample.

The receptor comes from a woman aged 60-75 years who had recovered from COVID-19. The chain was built from TRBV5-1 and TRBJ1-4; 10 central nucleotides agree with TRBD1. Sequencing was performed on PBMCs or T cells enriched from blood (not recorded which). The CDR3 is CASSVGTGVLNEKLFF. The nucleotide sequence reads as follows: TGCGCCAGCAGCGTAGGGACAGGGGTTCTTAATGAAAAACTGTTTTTT.